The rows below give T cell receptor beta chains drawn from one sample of a study of CD8+CD57+ T cells in acquired aplastic anemia. TCRdb reprocessed the reads via MiXCR and lists one record per CDR3 protein. The sample lists 90,000 to 120,000 distinct CDR3 sequences, roughly 50% occurring once. The source material was sorted CD4+, CD8+, or CD8+CD57+ T cells (not recorded which) from PBMCs. These TCRs come from a human donor in good health, serving as a control. Each CDR3 is given with its conserved first and last residue. The D gene is left open where the match is weak. The size of a clone is reported for some rows only, either as once, few or many, or as a class for expanded clones.

TRBJ2-4,TRBD2,TRBV19,.,CASSMGSGRLAKNIQYF,TGTGCCAGTAGTATGGGTAGCGGGAGACTGGCCAAAAACATTCAGTACTTC
TRBJ2-4,.,TRBV19,.,CASSISLAKNIQYF,TGTGCCAGTAGTATCAGCTTAGCCAAAAACATTCAGTACTTC
TRBJ1-2,TRBD1,TRBV6-1,.,CASRRVTGGRGYTF,TGTGCCAGCAGGAGAGTGACAGGGGGGAGAGGCTACACCTTC
TRBJ2-2,TRBD2,TRBV27,.,CASSPAGVANTGELFF,TGTGCCAGCAGTCCAGCGGGGGTCGCGAACACCGGGGAGCTGTTTTTT
TRBJ2-7,TRBD1,TRBV7-6,many,CASSPDRDLSYEQYF,TGTGCCAGCAGCCCCGACAGGGACCTCTCCTACGAGCAGTACTTC
TRBJ2-7,.,TRBV7-2,.,CASSLAGGDPYEQYF,TGTGCCAGCAGCTTAGCCGGGGGAGATCCCTACGAGCAGTACTTC
TRBJ1-3,.,TRBV2,.,CASNGQSFGDTIYF,TGTGCCAGCAACGGACAGTCCTTTGGTGACACCATATATTTT
TRBJ2-2,TRBD2,TRBV12-3/TRBV12-4,.,CASNTLAGGRIGELFF,TGTGCCAGCAACACTTTAGCGGGGGGCCGGATCGGGGAGCTGTTTTTT
TRBJ1-2,.,TRBV20-1,.,CSARDNSNYGYTF,TGCAGTGCCCGGGACAACTCTAACTATGGCTACACCTTC
TRBJ2-3,.,TRBV5-5,.,CASSLGVPTQYF,TGTGCCAGCAGCTTGGGAGTTCCTACGCAGTATTTT
TRBJ1-4,.,TRBV15,.,CATSVTATNEKLFF,TGTGCCACCAGCGTAACTGCAACTAATGAAAAACTGTTTTTT
TRBJ2-2,.,TRBV20-1,.,CSASIPQGRLDGELFF,TGCAGTGCCAGTATACCTCAGGGCCGTCTTGACGGGGAGCTGTTTTTT
TRBJ1-5,.,TRBV2,many,CASSEDWGNQPQHF,TGTGCCAGCAGTGAAGATTGGGGTAATCAGCCCCAGCATTTT
TRBJ2-1,TRBD2,TRBV4-3,many,CASSQVASGADEQFF,TGCGCCAGCAGCCAAGTTGCTAGCGGGGCCGATGAGCAGTTCTTC
TRBJ1-2,TRBD1,TRBV5-4,.,CASSTGTALDYGYTF,TGTGCCAGCAGCACCGGGACAGCCCTTGACTATGGCTACACCTTC
TRBJ2-1,TRBD1,TRBV29-1,.,CSVDRSSYNEQFF,TGCAGCGTGGACAGGAGCTCCTACAATGAGCAGTTCTTC
TRBJ2-1,.,TRBV11-2,once,CASSGGPSGNEQFF,TGTGCCAGCAGCGGGGGACCATCGGGGAATGAGCAGTTCTTC
TRBJ1-1,.,TRBV6-5,.,CAADTEAFF,TGTGCCGCGGACACTGAAGCTTTCTTT
TRBJ1-5,TRBD1,TRBV27,many,CASSLHGTGAGTQHF,TGTGCCAGCAGTTTACACGGGACAGGGGCTGGGACCCAGCATTTT
TRBJ1-2,.,TRBV10-2,.,CASSEGEGDCGYTF,TGCGCCAGCAGTGAGGGGGAGGGTGACTGTGGCTACACCTTC
TRBJ1-6,.,TRBV10-3,.,CAISGGPNSPLHF,TGTGCCATCAGTGGGGGGCCAAATTCACCCCTCCACTTT
TRBJ1-1,TRBD1,TRBV6-1,many,CASSRPNRGDTEAFF,TGTGCCAGCAGTCGCCCAAACAGGGGCGACACTGAAGCTTTCTTT
TRBJ1-2,.,TRBV6-1,.,CGGGDYGYTF,TGTGGTGGGGGTGACTATGGCTACACCTTC
TRBJ1-6,TRBD1,TRBV10-3,few,CASSSTGTGKWSPLHF,TGTGCCAGCAGTTCAACCGGGACAGGGAAATGGTCACCCCTCCACTTT
TRBJ2-5,.,TRBV19,.,CASSINRVTQETQYF,TGTGCCAGTAGTATCAACAGGGTAACACAAGAGACCCAGTACTTC
TRBJ1-1,.,TRBV5-4,.,CASSREGVTEAFF,TGTGCCAGCAGCCGTGAAGGGGTTACTGAAGCTTTCTTT
TRBJ2-7,TRBD1,TRBV7-8,.,CASSLGGTGDEQYF,TGTGCCAGCAGCTTAGGAGGGACAGGGGACGAGCAGTACTTC
TRBJ1-1,.,TRBV15,.,CATSRDSRTEAFF,TGTGCCACCAGCAGAGATTCTCGGACTGAAGCTTTCTTT
TRBJ1-1,.,TRBV7-9,many,CASSLSVTEAFF,TGTGCCAGCAGCTTAAGCGTCACTGAAGCTTTCTTT
TRBJ2-6,.,TRBV2,.,CARSGIDFRANVLTF,TGTGCCAGAAGCGGAATAGACTTCCGGGCCAACGTCCTGACTTTC
TRBJ1-6,.,TRBV19,many,CASREARYNSPLHF,TGTGCCAGCCGAGAGGCGCGGTATAATTCACCCCTCCACTTT
TRBJ2-1,TRBD1,TRBV7-6,many,CASSLQGAHEQFF,TGTGCCAGCAGCTTACAGGGGGCGCATGAGCAGTTCTTC
TRBJ1-6,.,TRBV25-1,.,CASSGGGLGSPLHF,TGTGCCAGCAGTGGGGGGGGCCTTGGTTCACCCCTCCACTTT
TRBJ2-5,TRBD1,TRBV10-3,.,CAVSGTGGLETQYF,TGTGCCGTTTCCGGGACAGGGGGATTGGAGACCCAGTACTTC
TRBJ2-3,.,TRBV2,.,CASKRERDSTQYF,TGTGCCAGCAAGAGGGAGAGGGACTCTACGCAGTATTTT
TRBJ2-1,.,TRBV6-2/TRBV6-3,.,CASGGGEYNEQFF,TGTGCCAGTGGGGGCGGGGAATACAATGAGCAGTTCTTC
TRBJ2-3,.,TRBV4-3,once,CASSQEPWISQYF,TGCGCCAGCAGCCAAGAGCCCTGGATCTCGCAGTATTTT
TRBJ2-1,TRBD2,TRBV2,many,CASGVLAGGSNEQFF,TGTGCCAGCGGGGTTCTAGCGGGGGGGAGCAATGAGCAGTTCTTC
TRBJ1-5,.,TRBV4-2,many,CASSQEGGYSNQPQHF,TGTGCCAGCAGCCAAGAGGGGGGCTATAGCAATCAGCCCCAGCATTTT
TRBJ2-7,TRBD1,TRBV5-4,.,CASSFRTGSGEQYF,TGCGCCAGCAGCTTCCGGACAGGGTCTGGCGAGCAGTACTTC
TRBJ1-5,.,TRBV12-3/TRBV12-4,few,CASSPRGNNQPQHF,TGTGCCAGCAGCCCAAGGGGAAACAATCAGCCCCAGCATTTT
TRBJ2-1,TRBD2,TRBV12-3/TRBV12-4,once,CASSLKGFSGSGDEQFF,TGCGCCAGCAGTTTAAAGGGGTTTAGCGGGAGTGGGGATGAGCAGTTCTTC
TRBJ2-7,TRBD1,TRBV13,.,CASRKQGARNEQYF,TGTGCCAGCAGAAAACAGGGGGCCAGAAACGAGCAGTACTTC
TRBJ1-6,.,TRBV9,.,CASSVVGGGPLHF,TGTGCCAGCAGCGTAGTTGGGGGGGGACCCCTCCACTTT
TRBJ2-1,.,TRBV27,.,CASSFTARNEQFF,TGTGCCAGCAGTTTTACAGCGCGGAATGAGCAGTTCTTC
TRBJ2-7,TRBD1,TRBV5-5,once,CASSHSGTGSYEQYF,TGTGCCAGCAGCCACTCCGGGACAGGAAGCTACGAGCAGTACTTC
TRBJ1-2,.,TRBV10-3,once,CAISENRYGYTF,TGTGCCATCAGTGAGAACAGATATGGCTACACCTTC
TRBJ2-7,.,TRBV9,.,CASSVEAESSYEQYF,TGTGCCAGCAGCGTAGAGGCCGAGAGCTCCTACGAGCAGTACTTC
TRBJ2-3,TRBD1,TRBV29-1,.,CSVGQGGTDTQYF,TGCAGCGTGGGACAGGGGGGCACAGATACGCAGTATTTT
TRBJ1-2,.,TRBV9,.,CASSVADNNYGYTF,TGTGCCAGCAGCGTAGCTGACAATAACTATGGCTACACCTTC